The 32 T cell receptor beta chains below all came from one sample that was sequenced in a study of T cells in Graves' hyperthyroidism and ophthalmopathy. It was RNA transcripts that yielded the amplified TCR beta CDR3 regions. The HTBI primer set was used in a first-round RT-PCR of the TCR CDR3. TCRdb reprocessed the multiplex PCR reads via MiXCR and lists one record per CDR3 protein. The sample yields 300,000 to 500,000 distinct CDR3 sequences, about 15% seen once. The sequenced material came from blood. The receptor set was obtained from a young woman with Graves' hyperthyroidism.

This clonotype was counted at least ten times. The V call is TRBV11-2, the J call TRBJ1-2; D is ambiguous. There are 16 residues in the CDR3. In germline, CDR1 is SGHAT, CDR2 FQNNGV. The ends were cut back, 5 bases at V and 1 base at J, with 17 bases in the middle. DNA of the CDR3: TGTGCCAGCAGCGGCGCGGTTACGCGGTTTAACTATGGCTACACCTTC. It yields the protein CASSGAVTRFNYGYTF.

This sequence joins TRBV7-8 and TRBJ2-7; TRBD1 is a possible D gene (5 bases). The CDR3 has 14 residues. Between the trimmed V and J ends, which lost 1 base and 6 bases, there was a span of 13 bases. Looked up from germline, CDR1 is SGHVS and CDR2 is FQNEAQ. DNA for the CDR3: TGTGCCAGCAGCTTAGTTGCAGGGTCGGGCGAGCAGTACTTC. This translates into CASSLVAGSGEQYF.

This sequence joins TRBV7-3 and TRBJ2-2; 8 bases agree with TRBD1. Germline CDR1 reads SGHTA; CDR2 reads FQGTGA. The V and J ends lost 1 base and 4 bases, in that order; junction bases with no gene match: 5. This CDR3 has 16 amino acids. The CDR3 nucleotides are TGTGCCAGCAGCTTAAAGGAGACAGGGGCCACCGGGGAGCTGTTTTTT. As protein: CASSLKETGATGELFF. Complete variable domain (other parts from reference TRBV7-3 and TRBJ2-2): GAGVSQTPSNKVTEKGKYVELRCDPISGHTALYWYRQSLGQGPEFLIYFQGTGAADDSGLPNDRFFAVRPEGSVSTLKIQRTERGDSAVYLCASSLKETGATGELFFGEGSRLTVL.

CDR3 region: CASSMIYPTGELFF. The DNA of the CDR3 is TGTGCCAGTAGTATGATATACCCCACCGGGGAGCTGTTTTTT. The chain employs TRBV19 and TRBJ2-2; D gene unclear. This CDR3 is built from 14 residues. Germline CDR1 and CDR2: LNHDA and SQIVND (reference sequence). Trimming stripped 3 bases from V and 4 bases from J, with 9 bases between. The full variable domain, with the rest looked up from reference TRBV19 and TRBJ2-2, is DGGITQSPKYLFRKEGQNVTLSCEQNLNHDAMYWYRQDPGQGLRLIYYSQIVNDFQKGDIAEGYSVSREKKESFPLTVTSAQKNPTAFYLCASSMIYPTGELFFGEGSRLTVL.

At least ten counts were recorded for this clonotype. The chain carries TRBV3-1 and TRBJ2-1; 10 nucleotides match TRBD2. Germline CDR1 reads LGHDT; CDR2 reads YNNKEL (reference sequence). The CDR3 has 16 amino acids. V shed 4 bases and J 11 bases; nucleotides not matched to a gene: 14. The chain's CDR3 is CASSPKGASGSVQQFF. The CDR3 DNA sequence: TGTGCCAGCAGCCCCAAAGGGGCTAGCGGGAGTGTCCAGCAGTTCTTC.

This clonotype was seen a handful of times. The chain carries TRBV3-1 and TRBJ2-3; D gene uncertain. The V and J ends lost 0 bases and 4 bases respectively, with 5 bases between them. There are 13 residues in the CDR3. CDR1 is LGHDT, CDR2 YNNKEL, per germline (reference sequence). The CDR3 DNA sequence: TGTGCCAGCAGCCAAGAAGCCTCAGATACGCAGTATTTT. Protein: CASSQEASDTQYF.

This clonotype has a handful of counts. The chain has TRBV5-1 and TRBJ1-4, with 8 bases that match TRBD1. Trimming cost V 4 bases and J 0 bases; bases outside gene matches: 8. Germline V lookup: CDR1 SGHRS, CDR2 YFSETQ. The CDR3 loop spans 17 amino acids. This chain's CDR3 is CASSKGQELSTNEKLFF. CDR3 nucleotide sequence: TGCGCCAGCAGCAAGGGACAGGAACTGTCAACTAATGAAAAACTGTTTTTT.

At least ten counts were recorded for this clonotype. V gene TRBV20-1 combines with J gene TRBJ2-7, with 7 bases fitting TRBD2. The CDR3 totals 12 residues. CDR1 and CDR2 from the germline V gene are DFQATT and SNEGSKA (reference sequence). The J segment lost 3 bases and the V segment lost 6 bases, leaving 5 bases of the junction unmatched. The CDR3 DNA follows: TGCAGTGCCGGGGAGGGCGGCTACGAGCAGTACTTC. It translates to CSAGEGGYEQYF.

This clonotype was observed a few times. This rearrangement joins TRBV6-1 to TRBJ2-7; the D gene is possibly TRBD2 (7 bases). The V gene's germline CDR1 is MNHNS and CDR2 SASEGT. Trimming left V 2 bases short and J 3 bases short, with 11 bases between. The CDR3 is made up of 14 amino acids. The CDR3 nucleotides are TGTGCCAGCAGTGAACGGGGGGCGGGCTACGAGCAGTACTTC. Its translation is CASSERGAGYEQYF.

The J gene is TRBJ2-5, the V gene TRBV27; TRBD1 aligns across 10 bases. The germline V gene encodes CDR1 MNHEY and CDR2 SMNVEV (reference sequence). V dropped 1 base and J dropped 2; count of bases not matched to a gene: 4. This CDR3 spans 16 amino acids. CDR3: CASSLWTGGGQETQYF. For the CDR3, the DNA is TGTGCCAGCAGTTTATGGACAGGGGGGGGACAAGAGACCCAGTACTTC.

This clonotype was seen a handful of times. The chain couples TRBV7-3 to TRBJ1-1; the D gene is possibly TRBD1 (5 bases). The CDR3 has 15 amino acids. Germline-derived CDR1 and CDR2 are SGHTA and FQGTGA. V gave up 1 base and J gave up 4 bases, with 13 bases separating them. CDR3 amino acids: CASSLNGRVSTEAFF. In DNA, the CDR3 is TGTGCCAGCAGCTTAAACGGCAGGGTGAGCACTGAAGCTTTCTTT.

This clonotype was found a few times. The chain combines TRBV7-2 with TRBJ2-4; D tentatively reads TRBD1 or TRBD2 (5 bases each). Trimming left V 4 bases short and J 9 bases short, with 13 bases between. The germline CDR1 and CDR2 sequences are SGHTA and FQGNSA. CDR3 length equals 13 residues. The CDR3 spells CASSSLGGGIQYF. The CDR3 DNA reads TGTGCCAGCAGCTCTCTCGGTGGGGGCATTCAGTACTTC.

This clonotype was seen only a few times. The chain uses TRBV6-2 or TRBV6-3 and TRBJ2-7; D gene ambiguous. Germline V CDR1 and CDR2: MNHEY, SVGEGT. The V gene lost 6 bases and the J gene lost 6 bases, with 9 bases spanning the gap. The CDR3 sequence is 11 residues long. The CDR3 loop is CASSALREQYF. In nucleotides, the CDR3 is TGTGCCAGCAGCGCCCTTCGCGAGCAGTACTTC.

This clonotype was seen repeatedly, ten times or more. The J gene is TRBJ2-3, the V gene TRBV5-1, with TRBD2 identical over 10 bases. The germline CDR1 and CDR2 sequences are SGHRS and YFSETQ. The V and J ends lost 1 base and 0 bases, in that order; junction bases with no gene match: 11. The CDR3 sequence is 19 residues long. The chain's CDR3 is CASSLPSGRKPTSTDTQYF. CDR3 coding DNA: TGCGCCAGCAGCTTGCCTAGCGGGAGAAAACCTACTAGCACAGATACGCAGTATTTT.

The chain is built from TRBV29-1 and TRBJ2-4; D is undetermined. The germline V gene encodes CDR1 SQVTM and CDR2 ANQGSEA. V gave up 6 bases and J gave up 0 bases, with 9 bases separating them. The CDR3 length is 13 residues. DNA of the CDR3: TGCAGCGTAGACGCCCTAGCCAAAAACATTCAGTACTTC. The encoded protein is CSVDALAKNIQYF.

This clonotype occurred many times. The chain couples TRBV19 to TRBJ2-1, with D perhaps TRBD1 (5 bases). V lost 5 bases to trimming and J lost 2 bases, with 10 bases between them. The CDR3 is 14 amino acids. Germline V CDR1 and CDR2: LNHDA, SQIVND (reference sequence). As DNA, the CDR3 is TGTGCCAGTAGTCCCGCAGGGACCTACAATGAGCAGTTCTTC. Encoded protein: CASSPAGTYNEQFF.

The CDR3 sequence is CSAPDSLVAKNIQYF. CDR3 DNA sequence: TGCAGTGCGCCGGACTCCTTAGTAGCCAAAAACATTCAGTACTTC. V is TRBV20-1 and J is TRBJ2-4; D is perhaps TRBD2 (5 bases). V lost 6 bases to trimming and J lost 0 bases, with 15 bases between them. The CDR3 extends over 15 amino acids. Germline-derived CDR1 and CDR2 are DFQATT and SNEGSKA (reference sequence).

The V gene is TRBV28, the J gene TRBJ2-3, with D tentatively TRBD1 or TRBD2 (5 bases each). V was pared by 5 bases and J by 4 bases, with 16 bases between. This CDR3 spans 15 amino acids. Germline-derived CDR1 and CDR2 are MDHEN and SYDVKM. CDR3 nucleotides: TGTGCCAGCAGTACCGGGGCGGGCCCCTCAGATACGCAGTATTTT. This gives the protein CASSTGAGPSDTQYF.

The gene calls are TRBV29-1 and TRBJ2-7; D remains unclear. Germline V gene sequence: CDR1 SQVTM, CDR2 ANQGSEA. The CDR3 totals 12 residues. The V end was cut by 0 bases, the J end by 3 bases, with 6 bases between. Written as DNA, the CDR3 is TGCAGCGTTGAAGATCACAGCTACGAGCAGTACTTC. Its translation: CSVEDHSYEQYF.

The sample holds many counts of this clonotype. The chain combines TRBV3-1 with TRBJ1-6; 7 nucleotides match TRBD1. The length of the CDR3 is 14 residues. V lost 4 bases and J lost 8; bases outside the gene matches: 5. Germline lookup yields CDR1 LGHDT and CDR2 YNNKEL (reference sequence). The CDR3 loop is CASSPRQGDSPLHF. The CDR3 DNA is TGTGCCAGCAGCCCCCGACAGGGCGATTCACCCCTCCACTTT.

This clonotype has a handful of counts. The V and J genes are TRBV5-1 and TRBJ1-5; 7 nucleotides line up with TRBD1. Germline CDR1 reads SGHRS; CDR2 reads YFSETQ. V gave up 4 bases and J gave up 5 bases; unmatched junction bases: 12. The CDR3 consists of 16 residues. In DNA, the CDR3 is TGCGCCAGCAGCCTGACAGGGACGGGCTTGGATCAGCCCCAGCATTTT. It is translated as CASSLTGTGLDQPQHF.

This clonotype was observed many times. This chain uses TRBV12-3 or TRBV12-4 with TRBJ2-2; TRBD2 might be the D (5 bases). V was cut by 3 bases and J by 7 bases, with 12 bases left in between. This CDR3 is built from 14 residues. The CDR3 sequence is CASSLRETDGELFF. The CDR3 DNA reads TGTGCCAGCAGTTTGAGGGAGACGGACGGGGAGCTGTTTTTT.

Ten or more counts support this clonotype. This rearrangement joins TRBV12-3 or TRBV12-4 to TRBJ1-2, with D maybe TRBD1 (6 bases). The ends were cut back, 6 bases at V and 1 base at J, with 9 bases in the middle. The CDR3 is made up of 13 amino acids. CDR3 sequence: CASSWTVNYGYTF. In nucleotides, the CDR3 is TGTGCCAGCAGCTGGACAGTTAACTATGGCTACACCTTC.

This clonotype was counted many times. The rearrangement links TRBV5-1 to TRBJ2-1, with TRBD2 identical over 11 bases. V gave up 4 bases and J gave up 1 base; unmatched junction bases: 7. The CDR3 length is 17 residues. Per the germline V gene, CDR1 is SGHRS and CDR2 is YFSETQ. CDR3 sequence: CASSPTSGSVSYNEQFF. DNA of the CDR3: TGCGCCAGCAGCCCAACTAGCGGGAGCGTGTCCTACAATGAGCAGTTCTTC.

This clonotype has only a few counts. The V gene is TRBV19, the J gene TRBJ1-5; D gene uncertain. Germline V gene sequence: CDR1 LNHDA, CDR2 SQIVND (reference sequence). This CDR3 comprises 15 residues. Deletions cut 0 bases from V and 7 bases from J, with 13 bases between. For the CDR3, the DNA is TGTGCCAGTAGTATAGATGGCGGGAATCGGCAGCCCCAGCATTTT. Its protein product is CASSIDGGNRQPQHF.

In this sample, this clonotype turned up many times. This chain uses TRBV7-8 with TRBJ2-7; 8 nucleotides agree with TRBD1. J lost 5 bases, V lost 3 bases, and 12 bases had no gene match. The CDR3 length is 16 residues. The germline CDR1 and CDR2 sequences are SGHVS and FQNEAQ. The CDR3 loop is CASSFGQGGLWDEQYF. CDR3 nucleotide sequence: TGTGCCAGCAGCTTTGGACAGGGCGGTCTATGGGACGAGCAGTACTTC.

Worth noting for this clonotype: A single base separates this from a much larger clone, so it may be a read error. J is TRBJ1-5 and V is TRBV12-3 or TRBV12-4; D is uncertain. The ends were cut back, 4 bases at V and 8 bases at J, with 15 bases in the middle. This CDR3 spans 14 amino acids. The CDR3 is CASSSWAGFEPQHF. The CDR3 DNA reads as TGTGCCAGCAGTTCGTGGGCAGGTTTCGAGCCCCAGCATTTT.

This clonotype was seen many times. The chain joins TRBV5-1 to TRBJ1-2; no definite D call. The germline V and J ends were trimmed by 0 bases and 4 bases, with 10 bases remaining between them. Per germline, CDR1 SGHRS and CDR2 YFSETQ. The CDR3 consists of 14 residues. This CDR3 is CASSLESQIYGYTF. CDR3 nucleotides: TGCGCCAGCAGCTTGGAGAGTCAAATCTATGGCTACACCTTC.

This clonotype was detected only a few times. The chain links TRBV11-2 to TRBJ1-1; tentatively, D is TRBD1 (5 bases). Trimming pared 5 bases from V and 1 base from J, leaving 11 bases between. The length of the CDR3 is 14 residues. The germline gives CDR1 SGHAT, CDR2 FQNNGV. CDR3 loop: CASSQPGGNTEAFF. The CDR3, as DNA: TGTGCCAGCAGCCAACCGGGGGGGAACACTGAAGCTTTCTTT.

DNA of the CDR3: TGTGCCAGCAGTTTAGAGGCGGGAGGGCCTGAGCAGTTCTTC. Protein product: CASSLEAGGPEQFF. V is TRBV12-3 or TRBV12-4 and J is TRBJ2-1; TRBD2 matches 9 bases. The V segment lost 1 base and the J segment 9 bases; nucleotides outside the gene matches: 4. The CDR3 is 14 residues long.

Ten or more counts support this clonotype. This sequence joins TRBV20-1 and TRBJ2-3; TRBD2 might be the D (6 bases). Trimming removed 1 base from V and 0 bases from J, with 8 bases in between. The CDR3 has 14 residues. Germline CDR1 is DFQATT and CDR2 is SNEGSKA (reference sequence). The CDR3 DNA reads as TGCAGTGCTAGAGTGAGCGGGAGCACAGATACGCAGTATTTT. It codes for CSARVSGSTDTQYF.

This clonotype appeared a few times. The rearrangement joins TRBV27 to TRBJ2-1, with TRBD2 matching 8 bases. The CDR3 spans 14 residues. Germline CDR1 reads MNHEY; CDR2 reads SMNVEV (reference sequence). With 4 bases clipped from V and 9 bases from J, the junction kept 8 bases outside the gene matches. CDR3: CASSSGTRAGEQFF. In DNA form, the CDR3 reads TGTGCCAGCAGTTCGGGGACTAGAGCCGGTGAGCAGTTCTTC.